One sample yielded the 6 T cell receptor beta chains listed below, sequenced in a study of cytomegalovirus exposure and HLA in healthy donors. PCR involved 60 Vbeta and 13 Jbeta primers. TCRdb's copy holds only in-frame clones and misses some; the assay was immunoSEQ multiplex PCR. The table shows 150,000 to 200,000 clones, with approximately 84% occurring only once. Material for sequencing was PBMCs. These receptors were collected from a girl under two years old in good health and CMV-seronegative.

The J gene is TRBJ2-1, the V gene TRBV19; D unclear. V was cut by 4 bases and J by 0 bases, with 7 bases left in between. CDR1 LNHDA and CDR2 SQIVND come from the germline V gene (reference sequence). The CDR3 has 14 amino acids. The CDR3 reads CASSRESSYNEQFF. CDR3 DNA: TGTGCCAGTAGTAGAGAGAGCTCCTACAATGAGCAGTTCTTC.

V usage is TRBV6-6 and J usage is TRBJ2-5, with D perhaps TRBD2 (7 bases). This CDR3 has 16 amino acids. CDR1 MNHNY and CDR2 SVGAGI come from the germline V gene (reference sequence). V lost 1 base to trimming and J lost 4 bases, with 16 bases between them. CDR3 region: CASSYWGGGMTETQYF. The CDR3 DNA is TGTGCCAGCAGTTACTGGGGAGGGGGGATGACAGAGACCCAGTACTTC.

The chain recombines TRBV19 with TRBJ1-1, with a tentative D call TRBD1 (5 bases). The CDR3 has 14 amino acids. V dropped 3 bases and J dropped 5 bases, with 13 bases sitting between them. CDR1 is LNHDA, CDR2 SQIVND, per germline (reference sequence). CDR3 DNA: TGTGCCAGTAGTATCCCAGGGAGGAAGACTGAAGCTTTCTTT. Protein product: CASSIPGRKTEAFF.

The CDR3 sequence: CASSLGGQGREKLFF. CDR3 DNA: TGTGCCAGCAGCTTGGGGGGACAGGGACGTGAAAAACTGTTTTTT. V is TRBV5-5 and J is TRBJ1-4, with TRBD1 matching 9 bases. The V segment lost 0 bases and the J segment 7 bases; nucleotides outside the gene matches: 4. Germline V lookup: CDR1 SGHKS, CDR2 YYEKEE (reference sequence). This CDR3 region has 15 residues. The whole variable domain, filled in from reference TRBV5-5 and TRBJ1-4, reads DAGVTQSPTHLIKTRGQQVTLRCSPISGHKSVSWYQQVLGQGPQFIFQYYEKEERGRGNFPDRFSARQFPNYSSELNVNALLLGDSALYLCASSLGGQGREKLFFGSGTQLSVL.

This rearrangement joins TRBV9 to TRBJ2-5; 9 bases fit TRBD2. The CDR3 sequence is 16 residues long. V gave up 2 bases and J gave up 4 bases; unmatched junction bases: 9. CDR1 and CDR2 from the germline V gene are SGDLS and YYNGEE. CDR3 nucleotides: TGTGCCAGCAGCGTCCTGTTGGCGGGGGGGCGAGAGACCCAGTACTTC. Translated: CASSVLLAGGRETQYF.

This chain connects TRBV29-1 to TRBJ1-1, with D possibly matching TRBD1 (5 bases). Per germline, CDR1 SQVTM and CDR2 ANQGSEA. The length of the CDR3 is 17 residues. Trimming shortened V by 7 bases and J by 4 bases, and 28 bases separated the two germline ends. This CDR3 reads CSARGRGGWQTSTEAFF. CDR3 nucleotide sequence: TGCAGCGCCCGCGGTAGGGGTGGGTGGCAAACGAGCACTGAAGCTTTCTTT.